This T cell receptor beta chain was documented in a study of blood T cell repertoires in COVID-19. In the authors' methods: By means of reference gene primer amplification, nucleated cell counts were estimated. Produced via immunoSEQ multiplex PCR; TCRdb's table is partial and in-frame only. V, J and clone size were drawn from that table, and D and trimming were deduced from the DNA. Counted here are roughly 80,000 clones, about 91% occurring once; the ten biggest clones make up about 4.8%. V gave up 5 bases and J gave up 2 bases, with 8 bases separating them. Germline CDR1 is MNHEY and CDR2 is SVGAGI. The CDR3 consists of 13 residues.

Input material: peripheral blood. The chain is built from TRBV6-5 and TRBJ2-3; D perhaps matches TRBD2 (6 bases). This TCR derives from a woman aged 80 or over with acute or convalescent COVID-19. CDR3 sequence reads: CASSRTTTDTQYF. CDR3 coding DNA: TGTGCCAGCAGTCGGACTACCACAGATACGCAGTATTTT.